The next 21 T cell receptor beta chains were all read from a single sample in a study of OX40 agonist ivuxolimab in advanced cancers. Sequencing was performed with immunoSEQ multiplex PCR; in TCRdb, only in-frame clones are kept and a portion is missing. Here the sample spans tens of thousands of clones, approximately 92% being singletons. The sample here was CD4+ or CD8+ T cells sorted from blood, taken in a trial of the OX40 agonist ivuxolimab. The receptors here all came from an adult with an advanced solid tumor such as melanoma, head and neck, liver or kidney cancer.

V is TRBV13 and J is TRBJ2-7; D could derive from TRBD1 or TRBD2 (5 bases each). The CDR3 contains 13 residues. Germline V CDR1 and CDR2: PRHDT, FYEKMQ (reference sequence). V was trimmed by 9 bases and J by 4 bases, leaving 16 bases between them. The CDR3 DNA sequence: TGTGCCAGTACAGCAACGGGGACGTACGAGCAGTACTTC. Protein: CASTATGTYEQYF.

This CDR3 reads CASSRGTGNYGYTF. The CDR3 DNA reads TGTGCCAGCAGCAGGGGAACAGGGAACTATGGCTACACCTTC. The chain uses TRBV7-9 and TRBJ1-2; possible D gene TRBD1, 6 bases. The CDR3 is 14 residues long. Germline assignment: CDR1 SEHNR and CDR2 FQNEAQ (reference sequence). Trimming took off 5 bases at V and 2 bases at J, with 12 bases between the two ends.

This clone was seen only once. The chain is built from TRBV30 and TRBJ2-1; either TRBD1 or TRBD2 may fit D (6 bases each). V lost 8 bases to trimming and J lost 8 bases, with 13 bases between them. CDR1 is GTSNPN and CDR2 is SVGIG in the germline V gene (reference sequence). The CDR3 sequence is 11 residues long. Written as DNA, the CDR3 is TGTGCCAGGACTACAGGGTATGAGCAGTTCTTC. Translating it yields CARTTGYEQFF.

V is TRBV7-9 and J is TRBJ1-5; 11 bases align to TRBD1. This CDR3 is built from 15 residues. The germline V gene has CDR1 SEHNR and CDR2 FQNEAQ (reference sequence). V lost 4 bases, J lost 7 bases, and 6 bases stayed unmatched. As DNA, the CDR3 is TGTGCCAGCAGCTCCGGGACAGGGGGAGAACAGCCCCAGCATTTT. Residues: CASSSGTGGEQPQHF.

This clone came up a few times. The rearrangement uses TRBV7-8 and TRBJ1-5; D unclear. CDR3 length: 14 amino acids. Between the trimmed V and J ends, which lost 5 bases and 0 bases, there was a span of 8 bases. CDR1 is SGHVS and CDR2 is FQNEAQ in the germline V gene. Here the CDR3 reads CASSLSSSNQPQHF. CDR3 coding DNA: TGTGCCAGCAGCCTTTCAAGTAGCAATCAGCCCCAGCATTTT.

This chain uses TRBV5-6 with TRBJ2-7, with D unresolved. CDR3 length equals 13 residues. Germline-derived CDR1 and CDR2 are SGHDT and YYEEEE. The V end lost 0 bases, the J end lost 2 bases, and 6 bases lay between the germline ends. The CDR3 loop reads CASSLEPTYEQYF. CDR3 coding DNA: TGTGCCAGCAGCTTGGAGCCGACCTACGAGCAGTACTTC.

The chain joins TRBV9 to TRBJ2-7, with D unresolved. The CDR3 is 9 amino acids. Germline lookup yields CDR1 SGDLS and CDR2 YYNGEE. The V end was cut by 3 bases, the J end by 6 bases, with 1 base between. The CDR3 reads CASSGEQYF. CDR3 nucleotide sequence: TGTGCCAGCAGCGGCGAGCAGTACTTC. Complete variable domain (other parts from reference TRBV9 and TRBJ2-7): DSGVTQTPKHLITATGQRVTLRCSPRSGDLSVYWYQQSLDQGLQFLIQYYNGEERAKGNILERFSAQQFPDLHSELNLSSLELGDSALYFCASSGEQYFGPGTRLTVT.

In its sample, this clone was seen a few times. The CDR3 reads CASSWTSGRSDTQYF. The CDR3 bases are TGCGCCAGCAGCTGGACTAGCGGGAGATCAGATACGCAGTATTTT. The genes are TRBV4-3 and TRBJ2-3; 13 bases match TRBD2. This CDR3 has 15 amino acids. Trimming at V came to 5 bases and at J to 4 bases, leaving 3 bases not matched to a gene. The germline CDR1 and CDR2 sequences are LGHNA and YSLEER.

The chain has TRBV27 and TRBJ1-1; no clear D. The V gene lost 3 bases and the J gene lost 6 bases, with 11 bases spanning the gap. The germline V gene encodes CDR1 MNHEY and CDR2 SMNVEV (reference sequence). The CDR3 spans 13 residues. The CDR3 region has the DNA TGTGCCAGCAGTTTTCACCGTGGTGCTGAAGCTTTCTTT. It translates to CASSFHRGAEAFF.

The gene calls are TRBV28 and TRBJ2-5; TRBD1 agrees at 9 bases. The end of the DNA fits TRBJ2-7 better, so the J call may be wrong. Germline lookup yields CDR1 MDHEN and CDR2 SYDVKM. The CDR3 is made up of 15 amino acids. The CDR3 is CASSTRDRVSYEQYF. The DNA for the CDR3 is TGTGCCAGCAGTACCCGGGACAGGGTTTCCTACGAGCAGTACTTC.

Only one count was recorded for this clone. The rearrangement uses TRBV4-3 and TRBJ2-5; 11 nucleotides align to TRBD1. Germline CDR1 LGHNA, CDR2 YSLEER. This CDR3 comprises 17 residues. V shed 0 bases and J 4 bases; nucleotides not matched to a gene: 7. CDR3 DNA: TGCGCCAGCAGCCAAGATGGGACAGGGGGACCGTTAGAGACCCAGTACTTC. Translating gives CASSQDGTGGPLETQYF.

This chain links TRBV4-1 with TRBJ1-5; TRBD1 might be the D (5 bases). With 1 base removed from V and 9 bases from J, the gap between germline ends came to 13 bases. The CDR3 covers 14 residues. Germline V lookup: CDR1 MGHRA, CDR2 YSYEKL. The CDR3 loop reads CASSQGGGYRPQHF. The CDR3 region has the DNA TGCGCCAGCAGCCAAGGGGGGGGATACAGGCCCCAGCATTTT.

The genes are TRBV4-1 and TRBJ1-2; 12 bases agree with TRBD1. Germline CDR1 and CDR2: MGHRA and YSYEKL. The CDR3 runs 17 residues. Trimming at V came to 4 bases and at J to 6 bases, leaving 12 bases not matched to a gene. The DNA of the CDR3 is TGCGCCAGCAGCCCAGAAACCGGGACAGGGGGCGTCGATGGCTACACCTTC. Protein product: CASSPETGTGGVDGYTF.

CDR3 protein: CASSTIRDRGFDGYTF. Written as DNA, the CDR3 is TGTGCCAGCAGCACGATCCGGGACAGGGGGTTCGATGGCTACACCTTC. The chain couples TRBV2 to TRBJ1-2; 11 nucleotides match TRBD1. There are 16 residues in the CDR3. Trimming took 6 bases from V and 6 from J; bases not matched to a gene: 12. Germline CDR1 reads SNHLY; CDR2 reads FYNNEI.

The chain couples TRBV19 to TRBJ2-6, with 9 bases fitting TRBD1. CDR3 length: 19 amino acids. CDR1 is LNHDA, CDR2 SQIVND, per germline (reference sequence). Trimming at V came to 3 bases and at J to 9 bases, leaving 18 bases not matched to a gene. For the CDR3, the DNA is TGTGCCAGTAGTATCAAGGACAGGGGCTTCACAAGGGTGCTCAACGTCCTGACTTTC. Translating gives CASSIKDRGFTRVLNVLTF.

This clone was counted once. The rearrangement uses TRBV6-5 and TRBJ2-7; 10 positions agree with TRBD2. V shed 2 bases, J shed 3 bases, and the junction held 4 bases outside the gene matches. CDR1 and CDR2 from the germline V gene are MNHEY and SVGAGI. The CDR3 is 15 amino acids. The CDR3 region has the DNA TGTGCCAGCAGTTACGGACTAGCGGAGCACTACGAGCAGTACTTC. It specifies CASSYGLAEHYEQYF.

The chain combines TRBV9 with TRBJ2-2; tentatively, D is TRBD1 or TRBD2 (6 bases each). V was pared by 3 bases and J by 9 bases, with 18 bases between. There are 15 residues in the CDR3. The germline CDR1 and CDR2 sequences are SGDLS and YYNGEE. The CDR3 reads CASSAEGGPHRELFF. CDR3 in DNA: TGTGCCAGCAGCGCCGAGGGGGGACCTCACCGGGAGCTGTTTTTT.

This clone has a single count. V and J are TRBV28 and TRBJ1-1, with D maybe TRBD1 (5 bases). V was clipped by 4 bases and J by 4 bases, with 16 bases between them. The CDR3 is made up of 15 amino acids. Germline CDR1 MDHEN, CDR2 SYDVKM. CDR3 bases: TGTGCCAGCAGTTCGCGGACAAATCCAGGCACTGAAGCTTTCTTT. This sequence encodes CASSSRTNPGTEAFF.

The CDR3 here is CASSFSGSTNQPQHF. The CDR3 DNA is TGTGCCAGCAGCTTCAGCGGAAGCACCAATCAGCCCCAGCATTTT. This chain uses TRBV13 with TRBJ1-5; no firm D call. The germline V and J ends were trimmed by 3 bases and 3 bases, with 12 bases remaining between them. The germline gives CDR1 PRHDT, CDR2 FYEKMQ (reference sequence). The CDR3 sequence is 15 residues long.

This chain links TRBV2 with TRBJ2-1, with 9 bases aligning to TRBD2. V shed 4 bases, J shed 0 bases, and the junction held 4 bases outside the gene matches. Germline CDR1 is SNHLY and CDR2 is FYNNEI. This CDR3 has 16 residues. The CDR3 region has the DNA TGTGCCAGCAGTGTGGGAGCGGGAGGCTCCTACAATGAGCAGTTCTTC. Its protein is CASSVGAGGSYNEQFF.

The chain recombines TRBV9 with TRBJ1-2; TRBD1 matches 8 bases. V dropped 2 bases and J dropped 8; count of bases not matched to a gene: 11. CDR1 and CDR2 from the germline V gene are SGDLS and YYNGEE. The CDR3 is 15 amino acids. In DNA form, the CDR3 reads TGTGCCAGCAGCGTGGATAGGACAGGGTATTACGGCTACACCTTC. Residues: CASSVDRTGYYGYTF.